The clone carrying this T cell receptor (beta chain) was detected many times. The antigen remains undetermined. Unique molecular identifiers were built into the TCRbeta library. TCRdb redid the calling of the PCR reads with MiXCR, one entry per CDR3 protein. The sample contains under 300,000 distinct CDR3 sequences, roughly 10% of which appear only once. The sample is drawn from a study of T-cell reconstitution after alpha-beta-depleted transplantation in children. Study results and limitations: Some patients showed high day-60 TCRbeta diversity, which derived from surviving recipient T cells and thymic progenitors. After one year, T-cell counts and TCRbeta diversity mostly came from new T cells. About two months after transplant, alpha-beta T cells reportedly came from several hundred expanded graft clones.

V lost 1 base to trimming and J lost 8 bases; unmatched junction nucleotides: 5. The CDR3 totals 16 residues. Germline V gene data show CDR1 as SGHRS and CDR2 as YFSETQ. This TCR derives from a male patient aged 2 to 10 who had a stem cell transplant for chronic granulomatous disease, so the T cells may come from the graft donor. The source material was peripheral blood, sampled 180 days after TCRalphabeta/CD19-depleted stem cell transplant. This chain uses TRBV5-1 with TRBJ2-1; 14 bases are a match to TRBD2. The DNA of the CDR3 is TGCGCCAGCAGCTTGCCGACTAGCGGGAGGGCCGATGAGCAGTTCTTC. Translated, it gives CASSLPTSGRADEQFF.